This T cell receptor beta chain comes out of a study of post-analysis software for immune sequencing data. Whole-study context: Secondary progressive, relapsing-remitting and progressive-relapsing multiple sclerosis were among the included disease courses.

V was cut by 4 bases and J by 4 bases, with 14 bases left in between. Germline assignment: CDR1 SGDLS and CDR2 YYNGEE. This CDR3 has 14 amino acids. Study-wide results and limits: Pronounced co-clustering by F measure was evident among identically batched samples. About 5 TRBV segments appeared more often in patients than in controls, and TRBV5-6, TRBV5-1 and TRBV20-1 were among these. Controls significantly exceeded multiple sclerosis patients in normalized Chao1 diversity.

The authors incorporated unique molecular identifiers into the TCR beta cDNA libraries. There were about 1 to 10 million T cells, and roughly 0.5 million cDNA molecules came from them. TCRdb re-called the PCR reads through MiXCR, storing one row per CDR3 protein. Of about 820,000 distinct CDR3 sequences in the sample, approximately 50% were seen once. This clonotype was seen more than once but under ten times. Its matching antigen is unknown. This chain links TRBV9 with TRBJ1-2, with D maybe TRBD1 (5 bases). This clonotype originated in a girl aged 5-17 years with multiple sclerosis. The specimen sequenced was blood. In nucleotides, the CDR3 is TGTGCCAGCAGCTCGGGGGGAGGACCCTATGGCTACACCTTC. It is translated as CASSSGGGPYGYTF.